These T cell receptor beta chains were read from a single sample in a study of blood T cell repertoires in COVID-19. The method was immunoSEQ multiplex PCR; TCRdb's version includes in-frame clones alone and lacks a portion of them. The sample lists 200,000 to 300,000 clones; more than 90% were seen once. Sequenced input: peripheral blood. The receptors shown here come from a person aged 18 to 29 with COVID-19, enrolled during active disease. Both conserved end residues are part of each CDR3. Fields, in order: V gene, J gene, CDR3 protein.

V: TRBV5-8; J: TRBJ1-2; CDR3: CASSLAGGQEAVGYTF
V: TRBV20-1; J: TRBJ2-3; CDR3: CSASGGQGHADTQYF
V: TRBV6-5; J: TRBJ1-1; CDR3: CASAQTDMNTEAFF
V: TRBV2; J: TRBJ1-3; CDR3: CASSEAVGRATGNTIYF
V: TRBV6-5; J: TRBJ1-3; CDR3: CAPISGNTIYF
V: TRBV7-9; J: TRBJ1-4; CDR3: CASSSWTGGDEKLFF
V: TRBV30; J: TRBJ2-5; CDR3: CAWSLASRGTQYF
V: TRBV7-6; J: TRBJ2-7; CDR3: CASSLAGQTYEQYF
V: TRBV7-9; J: TRBJ2-5; CDR3: CASSSRTSGQETQYF
V: TRBV19; J: TRBJ2-3; CDR3: CASSPSYRGSWTDTQYF
V: TRBV6-5; J: TRBJ2-7; CDR3: CASSTGTSVTYEQYF
V: TRBV24-1; J: TRBJ1-2; CDR3: CATSDRGLGYGYTF
V: TRBV25-1; J: TRBJ2-5; CDR3: CASSDQTGNETQYF
V: TRBV5-1; J: TRBJ2-1; CDR3: CASSLGLALGNEQFF
V: TRBV6-4; J: TRBJ1-6; CDR3: CASSRTGEGNSPLHF
V: TRBV7-6; J: TRBJ2-1; CDR3: CASSSGTSLYNEQFF
V: TRBV9; J: TRBJ2-7; CDR3: CASSPTDRGLYEQYF
V: TRBV5-5; J: TRBJ2-1; CDR3: CASSLGTSIYEQFF
V: TRBV2; J: TRBJ1-1; CDR3: CASSEGQRGAEAFF
V: TRBV2; J: TRBJ2-1; CDR3: CASRDTSSYNEQFF
V: TRBV30; J: TRBJ2-7; CDR3: CAWSLLYEQYF
V: TRBV28; J: TRBJ2-3; CDR3: CASSEQGGTDTQYF
V: TRBV5-6; J: TRBJ2-5; CDR3: CASSSDAGGGETQYF
V: TRBV4-3; J: TRBJ1-1; CDR3: CASGPGQGPLNTEAFF
V: TRBV21-1; J: TRBJ2-7; CDR3: CASSTSGGSYEQYF
V: TRBV4-1; J: TRBJ1-2; CDR3: CASSQAGALFHYGYTF
V: TRBV28; J: TRBJ2-3; CDR3: CASSSSASGSPDTQYF
V: TRBV7-9; J: TRBJ2-7; CDR3: CASSLIVYEQYF
V: TRBV3-1/TRBV3-2; J: TRBJ2-7; CDR3: CASSDPRLAGYEQYF
V: TRBV7-6; J: TRBJ1-1; CDR3: CASSFDHQGTEAFF
V: TRBV6-2/TRBV6-3; J: TRBJ2-7; CDR3: CASSYSRLAAEQYF
V: TRBV9; J: TRBJ2-5; CDR3: CASSVIGEFRETQYF
V: TRBV5-5; J: TRBJ2-2; CDR3: CASSPGGRRTGELFF
V: TRBV7-2; J: TRBJ2-3; CDR3: CASSSQTGATDTQYF
V: TRBV3-1/TRBV3-2; J: TRBJ2-1; CDR3: CASSQGAHANNEQFF
V: TRBV19; J: TRBJ2-1; CDR3: CASIADRGYNEQFF
V: TRBV2; J: TRBJ1-1; CDR3: CASHREADEAFF
V: TRBV7-9; J: TRBJ2-4; CDR3: CASSLYPDREYIQYF
V: TRBV5-5; J: TRBJ2-7; CDR3: CASSPGLAAYEQYF
V: TRBV6-6; J: TRBJ1-5; CDR3: CASTQGVSNQPQHF
V: TRBV7-2; J: TRBJ2-2; CDR3: CASSPHGLAGYTGELFF
V: TRBV5-5; J: TRBJ2-4; CDR3: CASSSGLELAKNIQYF
V: TRBV5-5; J: TRBJ2-5; CDR3: CASSLWTGRETQYF
V: TRBV11-2; J: TRBJ2-3; CDR3: CASIHLRQPDTQYF
V: TRBV2; J: TRBJ1-3; CDR3: CASSDPDTIYF
V: TRBV9; J: TRBJ2-1; CDR3: CASSASGNEQFF
V: TRBV28; J: TRBJ1-2; CDR3: CASSLAGPISNYGYTF
V: TRBV3-1/TRBV3-2; J: TRBJ2-3; CDR3: CASSFGQGTDTQYF